This T cell receptor beta chain was identified during a study of identical twins. TCRdb reanalysed the 5' RACE reads using MiXCR and keeps one entry per CDR3 protein. The top ten clones hold approximately 0.98% of a sample with roughly 470,000 distinct CDR3 sequences, around an eighth of them seen once. V gave up 5 bases and J gave up 0 bases, with 5 bases separating them. Per the germline V gene, CDR1 is KGHSH and CDR2 is LQKENI. The CDR3 contains 14 residues. This sample was also put to use in a study of yellow fever vaccine responses in identical twins.

The sequenced sample consisted of CD4+ T cells sorted from blood. The sequence derives from a woman between 18 and 29 years old in good health. This chain links TRBV18 with TRBJ2-6; D may match TRBD1 or TRBD2 (5 bases each). The CDR3, as DNA: TGTGCCAGCTCAGGGACCTCTGGGGCCAACGTCCTGACTTTC. This encodes CASSGTSGANVLTF.